The T cell receptor beta chain under discussion was sequenced for a study of blood T cell repertoires in COVID-19. CDR3 length equals 16 residues. The trim removed 0 bases at V and 1 base at J, leaving 5 bases unmatched. Germline CDR1 reads LGHDT; CDR2 reads YNNKEL (reference sequence). Generated by immunoSEQ multiplex PCR, the TCRdb table keeps only in-frame clones and is missing some. Counted here are about 330,000 clones, approximately 89% occurring once; the ten biggest clones make up over 4%. The sample comprised PBMCs or T cells enriched from blood (not recorded which). The chain is built from TRBV3-1 (or the pseudogene TRBV3-2) and TRBJ1-2; 7 bases map to TRBD1. The TCR sequence derives from a woman between 25 and 40 years old who had recovered from COVID-19. The CDR3 protein is CASSQDIDRDNYGYTF. CDR3 DNA sequence: TGTGCCAGCAGCCAAGATATTGACAGGGATAACTATGGCTACACCTTC.